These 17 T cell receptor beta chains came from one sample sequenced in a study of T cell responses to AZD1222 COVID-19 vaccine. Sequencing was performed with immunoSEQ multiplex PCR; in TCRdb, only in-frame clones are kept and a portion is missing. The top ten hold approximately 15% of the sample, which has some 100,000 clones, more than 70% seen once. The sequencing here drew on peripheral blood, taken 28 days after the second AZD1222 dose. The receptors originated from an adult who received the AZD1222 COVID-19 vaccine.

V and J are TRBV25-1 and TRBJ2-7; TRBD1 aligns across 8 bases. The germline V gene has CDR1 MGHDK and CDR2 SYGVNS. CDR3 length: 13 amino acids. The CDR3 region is CSNRQGPHYEQYF. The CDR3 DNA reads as TGTTCGAACCGACAGGGGCCACACTACGAGCAGTACTTC.

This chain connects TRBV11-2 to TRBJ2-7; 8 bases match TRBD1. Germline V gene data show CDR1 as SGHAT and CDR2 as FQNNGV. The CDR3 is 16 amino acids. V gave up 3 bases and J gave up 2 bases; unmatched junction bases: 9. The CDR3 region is CASSLIPGQVAYEQYF. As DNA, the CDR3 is TGTGCCAGCAGCTTGATACCGGGACAGGTCGCCTACGAGCAGTACTTC. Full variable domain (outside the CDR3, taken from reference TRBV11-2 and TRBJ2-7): EAGVAQSPRYKIIEKRQSVAFWCNPISGHATLYWYQQILGQGPKLLIQFQNNGVVDDSQLPKDRFSAERLKGVDSTLKIQPAKLEDSAVYLCASSLIPGQVAYEQYFGPGTRLTVT.

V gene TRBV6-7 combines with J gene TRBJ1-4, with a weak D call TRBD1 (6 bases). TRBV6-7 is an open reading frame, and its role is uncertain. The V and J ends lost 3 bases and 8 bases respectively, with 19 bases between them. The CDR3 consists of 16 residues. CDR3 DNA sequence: TGTGCCAGCAGTTATCAACCGGGACACGAAGGCGAAAAACTGTTTTTT. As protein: CASSYQPGHEGEKLFF.

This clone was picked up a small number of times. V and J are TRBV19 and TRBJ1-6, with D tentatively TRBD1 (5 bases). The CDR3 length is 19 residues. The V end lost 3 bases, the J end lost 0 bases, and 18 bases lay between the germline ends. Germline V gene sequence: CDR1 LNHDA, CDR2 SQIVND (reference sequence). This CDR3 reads CASSISREGLSSYNSPLHF. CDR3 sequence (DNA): TGTGCCAGTAGTATTTCCAGGGAGGGACTAAGCTCCTATAATTCACCCCTCCACTTT.

The CDR3 region is CASSARLAGLNEQFF. In nucleotides, the CDR3 is TGTGCCAGCAGCGCCCGACTAGCGGGATTGAATGAGCAGTTCTTC. J is TRBJ2-1 and V is TRBV5-4, with 11 nucleotides matching TRBD2. The V gene's germline CDR1 is SGHNT and CDR2 YYREEE (reference sequence). This CDR3 region has 15 residues. J gave up 7 bases and V 4 bases, and 7 bases lay outside the gene matches.

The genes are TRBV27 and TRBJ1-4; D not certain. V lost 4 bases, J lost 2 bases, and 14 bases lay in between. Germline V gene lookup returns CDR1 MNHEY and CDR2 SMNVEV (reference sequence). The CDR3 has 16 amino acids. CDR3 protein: CASSSTGEATNEKLFF. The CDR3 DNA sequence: TGTGCCAGCAGTTCTACCGGGGAAGCGACTAATGAAAAACTGTTTTTT.

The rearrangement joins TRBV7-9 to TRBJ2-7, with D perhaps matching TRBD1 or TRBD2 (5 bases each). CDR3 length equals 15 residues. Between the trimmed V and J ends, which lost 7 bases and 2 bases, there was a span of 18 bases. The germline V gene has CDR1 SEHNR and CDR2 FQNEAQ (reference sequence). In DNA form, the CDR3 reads TGTGCCAGCACCACGCCGGGGACGGAAGCCTACGAGCAGTACTTC. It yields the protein CASTTPGTEAYEQYF.

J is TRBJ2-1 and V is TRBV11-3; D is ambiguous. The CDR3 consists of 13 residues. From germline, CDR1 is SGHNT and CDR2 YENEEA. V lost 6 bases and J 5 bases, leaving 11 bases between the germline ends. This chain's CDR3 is CASSLHLDNEQFF. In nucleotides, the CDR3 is TGTGCCAGCAGTCTCCACTTAGACAATGAGCAGTTCTTC.

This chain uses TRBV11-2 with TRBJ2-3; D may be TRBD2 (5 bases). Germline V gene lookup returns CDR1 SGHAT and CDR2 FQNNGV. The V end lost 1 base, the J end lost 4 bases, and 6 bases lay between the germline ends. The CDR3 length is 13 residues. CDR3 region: CASSLVSADTQYF. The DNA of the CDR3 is TGTGCCAGCAGCTTAGTTAGCGCAGATACGCAGTATTTT.

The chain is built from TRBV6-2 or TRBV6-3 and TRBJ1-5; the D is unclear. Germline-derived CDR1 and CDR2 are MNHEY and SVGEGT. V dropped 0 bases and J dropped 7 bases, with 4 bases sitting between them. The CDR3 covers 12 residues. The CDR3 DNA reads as TGTGCCAGCAGTTACTCCACCCAGCCCCAGCATTTT. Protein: CASSYSTQPQHF.

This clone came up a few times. CDR3 loop: CATSGLAGGLGEQYF. DNA of the CDR3: TGTGCCACCTCGGGACTAGCGGGAGGACTAGGCGAGCAGTACTTC. The gene calls are TRBV7-9 and TRBJ2-7; 15 bases agree with TRBD2. The CDR3 consists of 15 residues. J was trimmed by 6 bases and V by 10 bases; bases with no gene match: 10. Germline assignment: CDR1 SEHNR and CDR2 FQNEAQ (reference sequence). Full variable domain (rest looked up from reference TRBV7-9 and TRBJ2-7): DTGVSQNPRHKITKRGQNVTFRCDPISEHNRLYWYRQTLGQGPEFLTYFQNEAQLEKSRLLSDRFSAERPKGSFSTLEIQRTEQGDSAMYLCATSGLAGGLGEQYFGPGTRLTVT.

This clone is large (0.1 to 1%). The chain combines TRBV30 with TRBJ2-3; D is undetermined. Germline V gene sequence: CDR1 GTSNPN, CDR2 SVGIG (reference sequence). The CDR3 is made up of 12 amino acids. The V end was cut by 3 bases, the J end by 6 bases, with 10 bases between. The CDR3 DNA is TGTGCCTGGAGCTCCCTGGATGATACGCAGTATTTT. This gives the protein CAWSSLDDTQYF.

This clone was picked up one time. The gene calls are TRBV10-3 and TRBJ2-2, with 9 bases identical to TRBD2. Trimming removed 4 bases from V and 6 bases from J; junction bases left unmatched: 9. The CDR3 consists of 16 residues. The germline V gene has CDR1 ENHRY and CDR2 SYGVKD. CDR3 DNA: TGTGCCATCAGTGGTTCTAGCGGGGCAAACCCCGGGGAGCTGTTTTTT. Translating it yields CAISGSSGANPGELFF.

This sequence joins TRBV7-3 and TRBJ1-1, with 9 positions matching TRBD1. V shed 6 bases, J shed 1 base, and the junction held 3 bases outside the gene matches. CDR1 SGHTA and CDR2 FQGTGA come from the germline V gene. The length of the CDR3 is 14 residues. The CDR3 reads CASRATGGNTEAFF. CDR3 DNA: TGTGCCAGCAGAGCGACAGGGGGGAACACTGAAGCTTTCTTT.

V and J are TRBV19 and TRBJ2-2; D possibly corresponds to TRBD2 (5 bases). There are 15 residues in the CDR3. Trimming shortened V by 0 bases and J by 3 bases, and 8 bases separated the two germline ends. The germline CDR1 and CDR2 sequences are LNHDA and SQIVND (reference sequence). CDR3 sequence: CASSIDQDYTGELFF. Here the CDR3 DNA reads TGTGCCAGTAGTATAGATCAGGACTACACCGGGGAGCTGTTTTTT.

Here the CDR3 reads CASSLLGGSYNEQFF. The CDR3 nucleotides read TGTGCCAGCAGCTTACTAGGGGGCTCCTACAATGAGCAGTTCTTC. This rearrangement joins TRBV5-5 to TRBJ2-1; a possible D gene is TRBD1 (6 bases). Germline lookup yields CDR1 SGHKS and CDR2 YYEKEE (reference sequence). The CDR3 sequence is 15 residues long. Deletions cut 2 bases from V and 0 bases from J, with 9 bases between.

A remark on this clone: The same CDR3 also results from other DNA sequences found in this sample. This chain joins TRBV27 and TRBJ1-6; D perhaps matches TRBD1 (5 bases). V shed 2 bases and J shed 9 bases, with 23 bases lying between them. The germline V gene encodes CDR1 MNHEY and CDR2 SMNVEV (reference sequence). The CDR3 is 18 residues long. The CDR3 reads CASSLLQGVSNFRSPLHF. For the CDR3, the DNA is TGTGCCAGCAGTTTACTCCAGGGTGTATCTAATTTTCGTTCACCCCTCCACTTT.